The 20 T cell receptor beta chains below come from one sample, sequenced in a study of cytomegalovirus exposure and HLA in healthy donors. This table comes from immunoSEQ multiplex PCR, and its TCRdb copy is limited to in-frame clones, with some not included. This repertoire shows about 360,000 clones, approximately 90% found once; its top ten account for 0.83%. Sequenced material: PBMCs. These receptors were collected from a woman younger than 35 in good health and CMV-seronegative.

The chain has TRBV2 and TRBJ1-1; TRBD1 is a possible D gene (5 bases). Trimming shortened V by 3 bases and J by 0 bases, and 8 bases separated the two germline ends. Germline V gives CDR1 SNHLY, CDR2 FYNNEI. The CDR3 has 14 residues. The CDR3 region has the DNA TGTGCCAGCAGTGACAGGGTTTTGAACACTGAAGCTTTCTTT. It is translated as CASSDRVLNTEAFF. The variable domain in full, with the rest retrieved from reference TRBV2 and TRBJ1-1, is EPEVTQTPSHQVTQMGQEVILRCVPISNHLYFYWYRQILGQKVEFLVSFYNNEISEKSEIFDDQFSVERPDGSNFTLKIRSTKLEDSAMYFCASSDRVLNTEAFFGQGTRLTVV.

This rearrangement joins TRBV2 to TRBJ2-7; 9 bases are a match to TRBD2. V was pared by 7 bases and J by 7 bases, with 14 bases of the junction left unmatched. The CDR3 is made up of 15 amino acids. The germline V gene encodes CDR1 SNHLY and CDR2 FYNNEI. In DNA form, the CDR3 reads TGTGCCAGCACCCTGGGGGCTAGCGGGGTAGGTGAGCAGTACTTC. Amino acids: CASTLGASGVGEQYF.

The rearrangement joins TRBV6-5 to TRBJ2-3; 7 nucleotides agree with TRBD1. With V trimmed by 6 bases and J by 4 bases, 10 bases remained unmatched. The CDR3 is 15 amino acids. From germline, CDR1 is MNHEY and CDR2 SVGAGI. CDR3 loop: CASRTGTEWSDTQYF. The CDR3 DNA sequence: TGTGCCAGCAGAACCGGGACAGAATGGTCAGATACGCAGTATTTT.

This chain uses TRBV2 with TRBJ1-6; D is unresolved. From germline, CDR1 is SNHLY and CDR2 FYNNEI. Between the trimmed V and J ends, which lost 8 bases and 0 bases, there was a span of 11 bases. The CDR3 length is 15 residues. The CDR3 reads CASRTQSSYNSPLHF. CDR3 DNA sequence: TGTGCCAGCCGGACTCAAAGCTCCTATAATTCACCCCTCCACTTT.

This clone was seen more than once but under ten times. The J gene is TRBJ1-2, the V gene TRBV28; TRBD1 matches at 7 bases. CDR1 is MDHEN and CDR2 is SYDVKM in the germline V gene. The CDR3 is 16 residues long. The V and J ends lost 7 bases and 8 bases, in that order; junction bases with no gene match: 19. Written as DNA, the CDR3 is TGTGCCAGCACCTTGGAGACAGGGTCGCTCGCCGGGGGCTACACCTTC. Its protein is CASTLETGSLAGGYTF.

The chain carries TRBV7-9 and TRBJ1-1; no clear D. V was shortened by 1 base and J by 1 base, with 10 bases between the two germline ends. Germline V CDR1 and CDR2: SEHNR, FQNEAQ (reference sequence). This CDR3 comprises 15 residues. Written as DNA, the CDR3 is TGTGCCAGCAGCTTAGTATACAGTCAGAACACTGAAGCTTTCTTT. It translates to CASSLVYSQNTEAFF. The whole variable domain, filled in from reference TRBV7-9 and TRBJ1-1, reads DTGVSQNPRHKITKRGQNVTFRCDPISEHNRLYWYRQTLGQGPEFLTYFQNEAQLEKSRLLSDRFSAERPKGSFSTLEIQRTEQGDSAMYLCASSLVYSQNTEAFFGQGTRLTVV.

This CDR3 reads CASSLTSGGVLETQYF. The CDR3 nucleotides read TGCGCCAGCAGCTTGACTAGCGGGGGGGTTTTGGAGACCCAGTACTTC. The gene calls are TRBV5-1 and TRBJ2-5; 13 positions agree with TRBD2. V gave up 1 base and J gave up 5 bases; unmatched junction bases: 5. From germline, CDR1 is SGHRS and CDR2 YFSETQ. This CDR3 has 16 amino acids.

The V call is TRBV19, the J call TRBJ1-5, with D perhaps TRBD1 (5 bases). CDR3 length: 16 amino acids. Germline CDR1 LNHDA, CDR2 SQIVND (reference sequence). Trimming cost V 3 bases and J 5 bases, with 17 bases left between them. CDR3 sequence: CASSIPGRQGDQPQHF. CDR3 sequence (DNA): TGTGCCAGTAGTATCCCCGGGCGCCAGGGTGATCAGCCCCAGCATTTT. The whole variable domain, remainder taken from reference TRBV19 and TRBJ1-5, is DGGITQSPKYLFRKEGQNVTLSCEQNLNHDAMYWYRQDPGQGLRLIYYSQIVNDFQKGDIAEGYSVSREKKESFPLTVTSAQKNPTAFYLCASSIPGRQGDQPQHFGDGTRLSIL.

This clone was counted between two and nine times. This CDR3 is CASSLLQGDNSPLHF. CDR3 nucleotides: TGTGCCAGCAGTTTACTACAGGGTGACAATTCACCCCTCCACTTT. The chain is built from TRBV2 and TRBJ1-6; D perhaps matches TRBD1 (6 bases). The germline gives CDR1 SNHLY, CDR2 FYNNEI. The CDR3 covers 15 residues. Trimming cost V 5 bases and J 7 bases, with 15 bases left between them.

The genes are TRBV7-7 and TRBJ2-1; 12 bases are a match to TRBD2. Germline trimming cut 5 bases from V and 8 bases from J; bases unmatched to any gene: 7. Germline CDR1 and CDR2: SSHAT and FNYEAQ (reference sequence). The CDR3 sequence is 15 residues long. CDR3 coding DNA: TGTGCCAGCAGCCAGACTAGCGGGAGAGGGGATGAGCAGTTCTTC. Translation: CASSQTSGRGDEQFF.

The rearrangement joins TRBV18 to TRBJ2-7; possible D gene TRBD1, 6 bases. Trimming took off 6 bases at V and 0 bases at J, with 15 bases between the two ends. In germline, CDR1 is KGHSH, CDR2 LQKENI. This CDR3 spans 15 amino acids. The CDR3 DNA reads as TGTGCCAGCTCTCTTCGACAGGAATTCTCCTACGAGCAGTACTTC. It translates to CASSLRQEFSYEQYF.

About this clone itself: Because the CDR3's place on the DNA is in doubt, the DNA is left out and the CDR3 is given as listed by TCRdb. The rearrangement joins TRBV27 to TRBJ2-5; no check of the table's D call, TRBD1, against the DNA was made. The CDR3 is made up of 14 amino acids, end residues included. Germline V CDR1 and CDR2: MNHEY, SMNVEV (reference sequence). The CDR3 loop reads CASSFFGQGETQYF.

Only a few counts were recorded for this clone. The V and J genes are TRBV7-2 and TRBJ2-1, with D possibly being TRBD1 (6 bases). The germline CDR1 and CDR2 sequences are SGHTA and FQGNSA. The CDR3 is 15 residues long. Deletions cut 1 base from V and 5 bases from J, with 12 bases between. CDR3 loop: CASSLGGTLNNEQFF. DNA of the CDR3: TGTGCCAGCAGCTTAGGGGGGACACTTAACAATGAGCAGTTCTTC.

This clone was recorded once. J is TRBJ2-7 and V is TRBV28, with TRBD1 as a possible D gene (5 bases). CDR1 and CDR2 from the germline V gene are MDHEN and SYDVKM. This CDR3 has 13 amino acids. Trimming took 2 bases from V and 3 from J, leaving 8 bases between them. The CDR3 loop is CASSLQGNYEQYF. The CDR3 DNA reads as TGTGCCAGCAGTTTACAGGGTAACTACGAGCAGTACTTC.

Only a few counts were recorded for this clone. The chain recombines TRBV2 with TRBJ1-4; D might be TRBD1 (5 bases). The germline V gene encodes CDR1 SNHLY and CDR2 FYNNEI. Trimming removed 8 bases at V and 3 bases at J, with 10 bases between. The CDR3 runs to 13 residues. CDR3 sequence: CASSRQPNEKLFF. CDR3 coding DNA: TGTGCCAGCTCTAGACAGCCTAATGAAAAACTGTTTTTT.

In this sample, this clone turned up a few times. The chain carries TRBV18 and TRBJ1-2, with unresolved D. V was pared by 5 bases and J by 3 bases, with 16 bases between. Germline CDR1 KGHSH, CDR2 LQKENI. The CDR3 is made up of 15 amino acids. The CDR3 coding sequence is TGTGCCAGCTCATCTCCAACCTCAGCGGACTATGGCTACACCTTC. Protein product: CASSSPTSADYGYTF.

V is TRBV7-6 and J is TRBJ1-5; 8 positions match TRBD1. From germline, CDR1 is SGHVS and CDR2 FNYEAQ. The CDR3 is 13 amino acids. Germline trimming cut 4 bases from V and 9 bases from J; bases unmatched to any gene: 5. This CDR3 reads CASSSRTGRPQHF. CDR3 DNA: TGTGCCAGCAGCTCAAGGACAGGGAGGCCCCAGCATTTT.

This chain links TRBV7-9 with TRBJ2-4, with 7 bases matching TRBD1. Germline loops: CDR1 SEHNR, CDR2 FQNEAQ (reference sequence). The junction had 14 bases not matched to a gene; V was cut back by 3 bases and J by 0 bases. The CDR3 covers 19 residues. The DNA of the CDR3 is TGTGCCAGCAGCTTGCGGTCCGGGACAGTGGAGTTAGCCAAAAACATTCAGTACTTC. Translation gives CASSLRSGTVELAKNIQYF.

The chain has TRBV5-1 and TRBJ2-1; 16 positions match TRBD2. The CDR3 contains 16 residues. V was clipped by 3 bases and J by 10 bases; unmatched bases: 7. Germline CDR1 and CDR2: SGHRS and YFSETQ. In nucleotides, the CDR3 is TGCGCCAGCAGCTCTACCGGGACTAGCGGGAGGGGCGAGCAGTTCTTC. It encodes CASSSTGTSGRGEQFF.

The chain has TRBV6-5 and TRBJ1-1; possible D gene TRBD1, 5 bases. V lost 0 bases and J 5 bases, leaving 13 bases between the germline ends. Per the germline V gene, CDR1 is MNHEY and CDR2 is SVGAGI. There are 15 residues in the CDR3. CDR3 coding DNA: TGTGCCAGCAGTTACTCGGCAACCGGGGGTACTGAAGCTTTCTTT. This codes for CASSYSATGGTEAFF.